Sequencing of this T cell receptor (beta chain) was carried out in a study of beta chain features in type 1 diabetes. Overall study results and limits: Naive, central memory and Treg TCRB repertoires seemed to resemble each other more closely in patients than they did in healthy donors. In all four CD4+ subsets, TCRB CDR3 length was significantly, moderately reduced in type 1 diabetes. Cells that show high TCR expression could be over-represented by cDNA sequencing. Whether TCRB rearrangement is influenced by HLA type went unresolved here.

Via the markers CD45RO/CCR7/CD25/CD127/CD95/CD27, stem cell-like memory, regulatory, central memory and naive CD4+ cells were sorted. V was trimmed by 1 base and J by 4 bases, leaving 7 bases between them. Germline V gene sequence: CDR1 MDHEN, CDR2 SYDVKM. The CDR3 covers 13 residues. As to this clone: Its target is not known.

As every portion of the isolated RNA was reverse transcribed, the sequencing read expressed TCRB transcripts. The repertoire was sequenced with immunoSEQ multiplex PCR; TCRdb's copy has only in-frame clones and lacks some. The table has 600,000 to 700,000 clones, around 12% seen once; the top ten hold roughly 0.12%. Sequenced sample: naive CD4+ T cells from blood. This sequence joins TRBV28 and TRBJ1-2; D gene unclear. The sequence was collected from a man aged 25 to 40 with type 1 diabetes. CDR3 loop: CASSLSGLYGYTF. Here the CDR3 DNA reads TGTGCCAGCAGTTTATCGGGCCTCTATGGCTACACCTTC.